Listed below are T cell receptor beta chains from one sample, sequenced in a study of radiotherapy plus CTLA-4 blockade in lung cancer. The repertoire was sequenced with immunoSEQ multiplex PCR; TCRdb's copy has only in-frame clones and lacks some. The sample records nearly 95,000 clones, around 80% being singletons. The input for sequencing was peripheral blood, taken from a patient treated with radiotherapy plus ipilimumab. Every receptor here comes from a human donor with non-small cell lung cancer that progressed on radiotherapy plus ipilimumab. Each CDR3 is given with its conserved first and last residue. A D gene is named only where the DNA matches it firmly. The size entry is marked missing in some rows and otherwise reads once, few, many or a size class.

size,J,V,D,DNA,CDR3
NA,TRBJ2-3,TRBV5-1,NA,TGCGCCAGCAGCTTGGATGGAGACACAGATACGCAGTATTTT,CASSLDGDTDTQYF
NA,TRBJ2-6,TRBV2,NA,TGTGCCAGCAGTGAAGGGACCTACATTAAGGGGGCCAACGTCCTGACTTTC,CASSEGTYIKGANVLTF
NA,TRBJ2-5,TRBV19,NA,TGTGCCAGTAGGGGGACGGACCAAGAGACCCAGTACTTC,CASRGTDQETQYF
few,TRBJ1-1,TRBV2,NA,TGTGCCAGTACAGCGTACACTGAAGCTTTCTTT,CASTAYTEAFF
NA,TRBJ2-1,TRBV6-6,NA,TGTGCCAGCAGTGGCCTAGCAATCTACAATGAGCAGTTCTTC,CASSGLAIYNEQFF
NA,TRBJ1-3,TRBV6-1,NA,TGTGCCAGCAGTGCGGGCCCACTAAACACCATATATTTT,CASSAGPLNTIYF
NA,TRBJ2-1,TRBV4-1,TRBD2,TGCGCCAGCAGCCAAGGGACTAGCGAGTACAATGAGCAGTTCTTC,CASSQGTSEYNEQFF
NA,TRBJ2-7,TRBV4-1,TRBD1,TGCGCCAGCAGCCAAGATCCCGGGACAGGGTCCTACGAGCAGTACTTC,CASSQDPGTGSYEQYF
NA,TRBJ2-7,TRBV19,NA,TGTGCCAGTAGTAGCTGGACAGTGGGCGAGCAGTACTTC,CASSSWTVGEQYF
NA,TRBJ1-5,TRBV10-3,TRBD1,TGTGCCATCAGAGACGGACAGGGGTACAGTCAGCCCCAGCATTTT,CAIRDGQGYSQPQHF
NA,TRBJ2-7,TRBV5-1,NA,TGCGCCAGCAGCTTGGTATCGGGCGGTACCTACGAGCAGTACTTC,CASSLVSGGTYEQYF
NA,TRBJ1-2,TRBV9,NA,TGTGCCAGCAGCTCAGGGGTAGACTATGGCTACACCTTC,CASSSGVDYGYTF
NA,TRBJ2-1,TRBV28,TRBD2,TGTGCCAGCAGGGCCGAGGGGACTAGACCCTCCCACAATGAGCAGTTCTTC,CASRAEGTRPSHNEQFF
NA,TRBJ2-2,TRBV7-3,NA,TGTGCCAGCAGCCCTTCGAACACCGGGGAGCTGTTTTTT,CASSPSNTGELFF
NA,TRBJ1-5,TRBV5-1,NA,TGCGCCAGCAGCGAGGACGGGAGAAATCAGCCCCAGCATTTT,CASSEDGRNQPQHF
NA,TRBJ2-3,TRBV11-3,NA,TGTGCCAGCAGCTTAACAGGAACGGGAGATACGCAGTATTTT,CASSLTGTGDTQYF
NA,TRBJ2-2,TRBV9,TRBD1,TGTGCCAGCAGCCCCCAAACTGGACAGGTCACCGGGGAGCTGTTTTTT,CASSPQTGQVTGELFF
NA,TRBJ1-2,TRBV7-9,NA,TGTGCCAGCAGCTTGTCGGTGGACTCCTATGGCTACACCTTC,CASSLSVDSYGYTF
once,TRBJ2-2,TRBV7-7,TRBD2,TGTGCTAGCAGCCTTAGCGGGAGAGGTGGGGAGCTGTTTTTT,CASSLSGRGGELFF
NA,TRBJ1-2,TRBV7-9,NA,TGTGCCAGCAGCAAACAGGCTCGGGCTAACTATGGCTACACCTTC,CASSKQARANYGYTF